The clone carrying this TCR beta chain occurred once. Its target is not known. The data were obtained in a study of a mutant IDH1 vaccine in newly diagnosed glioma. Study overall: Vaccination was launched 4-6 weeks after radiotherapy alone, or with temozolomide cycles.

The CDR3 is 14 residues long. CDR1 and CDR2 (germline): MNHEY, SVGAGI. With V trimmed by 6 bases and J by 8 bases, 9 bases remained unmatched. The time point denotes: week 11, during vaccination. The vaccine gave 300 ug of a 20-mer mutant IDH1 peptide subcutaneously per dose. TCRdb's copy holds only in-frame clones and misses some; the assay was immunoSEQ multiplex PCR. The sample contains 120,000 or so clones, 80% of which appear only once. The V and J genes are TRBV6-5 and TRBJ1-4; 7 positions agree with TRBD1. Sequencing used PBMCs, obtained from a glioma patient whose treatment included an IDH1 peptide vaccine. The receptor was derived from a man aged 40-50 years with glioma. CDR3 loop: CASRGEGAREKLFF. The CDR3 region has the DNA TGTGCCAGCAGGGGCGAGGGGGCGCGGGAAAAACTGTTTTTT.